This TCR beta chain appears in the sequencing data of a study of blood T cell repertoires in COVID-19. Study background: The United States, Italy and Spain provided the acute and convalescent COVID-19 samples. Sources were T cells, B-cell-depleted T cells, or PBMCs; the material itself was cDNA or gDNA.

V was pared by 0 bases and J by 3 bases, with 13 bases between. The CDR3 runs to 16 residues. Germline loops: CDR1 SGHRS, CDR2 YFSETQ. Original methodology: It was from reference gene primer amplification that nucleated cell counts were estimated. TCRdb's table, derived via immunoSEQ multiplex PCR, lists solely in-frame clones and lacks some. Clonal size and the V and J genes are those of that table, whereas D and trimming came from the DNA. The sample holds about 230,000 clones, around 80% seen once. Sequenced sample: peripheral blood. The chain has TRBV5-1 and TRBJ1-3; TRBD1 might be the D (6 bases). The sequence was collected from a woman aged 40 to 55 who had recovered from COVID-19. CDR3 loop: CASSLVGGRYGNTIYF. The CDR3 nucleotides read TGCGCCAGCAGCTTGGTAGGGGGACGCTATGGAAACACCATATATTTT. Variable domain in full (rest from reference TRBV5-1 and TRBJ1-3): KAGVTQTPRYLIKTRGQQVTLSCSPISGHRSVSWYQQTPGQGLQFLFEYFSETQRNKGNFPGRFSGRQFSNSRSEMNVSTLELGDSALYLCASSLVGGRYGNTIYFGEGSWLTVV.